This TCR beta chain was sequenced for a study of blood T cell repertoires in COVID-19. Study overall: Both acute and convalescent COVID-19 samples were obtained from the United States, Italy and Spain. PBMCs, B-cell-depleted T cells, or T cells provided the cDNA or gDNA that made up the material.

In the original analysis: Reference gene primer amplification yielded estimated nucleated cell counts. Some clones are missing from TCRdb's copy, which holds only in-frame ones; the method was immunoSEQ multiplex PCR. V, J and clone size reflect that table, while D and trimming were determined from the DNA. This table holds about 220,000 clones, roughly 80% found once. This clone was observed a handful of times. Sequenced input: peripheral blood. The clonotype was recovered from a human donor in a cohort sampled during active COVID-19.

The CDR3 sequence: CASSHLDTPNQPQHF. DNA of the CDR3: TGTGCCAGCAGCCACCTGGACACTCCCAATCAGCCCCAGCATTTT. The chain uses TRBV4-2 and TRBJ1-5, with D possibly being TRBD1 (5 bases). The CDR3 totals 15 residues. Deletions cut 3 bases from V and 3 bases from J, with 12 bases between. Germline V gene lookup returns CDR1 LGHNA and CDR2 YNFKEQ.